This T cell receptor beta chain is drawn from a study of blood T cells in healthy people across ages. This clonotype was found a few times. The V end was cut by 6 bases, the J end by 5 bases, with 19 bases between. Germline lookup yields CDR1 MNHEY and CDR2 SMNVEV (reference sequence). The CDR3 spans 15 residues. A second PCR of about 6 to 11 cycles used a sample-barcoded 5' primer and a J-beta primer mix. Each CDR3 protein is one row after TCRdb ran MiXCR on the 5' RACE reads. The sample holds 1.5 million to 1.9 million distinct CDR3 sequences; under 55% are singletons and the top ten take around 4%.

Sequencing input: blood. The receptor comes from a young woman in good health. This sequence joins TRBV27 and TRBJ2-5; D possibly corresponds to TRBD2 (6 bases). Written as DNA, the CDR3 is TGTGCCAGCAGACAGAGCCTAGCGCCTCGGGAGACCCAGTACTTC. Its translation: CASRQSLAPRETQYF.